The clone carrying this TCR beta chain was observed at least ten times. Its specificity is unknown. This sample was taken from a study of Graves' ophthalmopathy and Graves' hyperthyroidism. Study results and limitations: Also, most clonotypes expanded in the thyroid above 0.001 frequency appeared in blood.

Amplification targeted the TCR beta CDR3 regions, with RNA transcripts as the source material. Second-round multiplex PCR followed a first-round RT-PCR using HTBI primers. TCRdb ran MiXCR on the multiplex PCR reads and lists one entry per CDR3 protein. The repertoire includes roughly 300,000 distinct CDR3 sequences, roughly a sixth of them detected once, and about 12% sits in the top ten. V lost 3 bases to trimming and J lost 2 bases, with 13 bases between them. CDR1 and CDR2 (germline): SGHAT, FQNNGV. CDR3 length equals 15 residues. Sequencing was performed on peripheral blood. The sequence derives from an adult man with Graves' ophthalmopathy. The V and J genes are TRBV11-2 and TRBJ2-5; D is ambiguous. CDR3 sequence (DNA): TGTGCCAGCAGCTTCGGGTCAGTCCAACAAGAGACCCAGTACTTC. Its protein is CASSFGSVQQETQYF.